Below are 16 T cell receptor beta chains sequenced from a single sample in a study of Tregs in tolerant kidney transplant recipients. Generated by immunoSEQ multiplex PCR, the TCRdb table keeps only in-frame clones and is missing some. This repertoire includes roughly 5,600 clones. Recipients received nonmyeloablative bone marrow transplants from related graft donors, with transient mixed chimerism. Sample: CD4+ T cells from blood (PBMCs), taken about 15 months after the transplant. The receptors originated from a human patient who received a combined kidney and bone marrow transplant. The graft donor may have given rise to some T cells.

On this clone: The CDR3 is cut off 3 residues early in the read; its end comes from the germline J gene. This chain joins TRBV19 and TRBJ2-1, with TRBD1 matching over 8 bases. V shed 5 bases and J 4 bases; nucleotides not matched to a gene: 10. Germline V gene lookup returns CDR1 LNHDA and CDR2 SQIVND (reference sequence). This CDR3 contains 16 residues. CDR3 loop: CASSARAGGGYNEQFF. The part of the CDR3 DNA that was read is TGTGCCAGTAGTGCCCGCGCAGGGGGCGGGTACAATGAG.

This clone is deemed large by its frequency. Sequencing ends 3 residues short of the CDR3 end; the germline J gene provides the rest. The chain combines TRBV2 with TRBJ2-3; possible D gene TRBD1, 6 bases. CDR1 and CDR2 (germline): SNHLY, FYNNEI. Trimming removed 10 bases from V and 0 bases from J, with 14 bases in between. The CDR3 is 14 residues long. CDR3 DNA, as far as it was read: TGTGCCACCAACGGACAGCGAAGCACAGATACG. Translated: CATNGQRSTDT. The CDR3 in its entirety is CATNGQRSTDTQYF.

This clone counts as medium-sized by frequency. The CDR3 end is not reached by the read, which stops 3 residues before it; the germline J gene fills it in. Distinct nucleotide sequences in the sample also encode this CDR3. The V call is TRBV15, the J call TRBJ1-2, with D possibly being TRBD1 (6 bases). CDR1 is LNHNV, CDR2 YYDKDF, per germline (reference sequence). Trimming removed 0 bases from V and 4 bases from J, with 12 bases in between. This CDR3 is 15 amino acids long. The covered CDR3 bases are TGTGCCACCAGCAGAGATAGCCAGGGGAGCTATGGC. Translation: CATSRDSQGSYG. The entire CDR3 protein reads CATSRDSQGSYGYTF.

Note on this clone: With the read ending 3 residues before the CDR3 end, the germline J gene is used to fill in that end. V is TRBV6-2 or TRBV6-3 and J is TRBJ1-4; D might be TRBD1 (5 bases). In germline, CDR1 is MNHEY, CDR2 SVGEGT. The CDR3 extends over 13 amino acids. The V and J ends lost 4 bases and 6 bases respectively, with 9 bases between them. Incomplete CDR3 DNA: TGTGCCAGCAGTTGGGGCCCCTATGAAAAA. It is translated as CASSWGPYEK. The CDR3 in its entirety is CASSWGPYEKLFF.

Points on this clone: The sequenced fragment ends 3 residues before the CDR3 boundary, so the rest is inferred from the germline J gene. The chain recombines TRBV20-1 with TRBJ1-1; unclear D gene. CDR1 and CDR2 from the germline V gene are DFQATT and SNEGSKA (reference sequence). The CDR3 loop spans 11 amino acids. V lost 5 bases and J 6 bases, leaving 10 bases between the germline ends. This chain's CDR3 is CSARDYPEAFF. CDR3 DNA, as far as it was read: TGCAGTGCTCGCGACTACCCTGAA.

Note on this clone: The CDR3 end is not reached by the read, which stops 3 residues before it; the germline J gene fills it in. This rearrangement joins TRBV4-1 to TRBJ2-1; 10 nucleotides align to TRBD2. The germline V gene has CDR1 MGHRA and CDR2 YSYEKL. The CDR3 length is 18 residues. The V segment lost 4 bases and the J segment 5 bases; nucleotides outside the gene matches: 14. Partial CDR3 DNA: TGCGCCAGCAGCCGACGGTTGGTAGCGGGGGGTTGGGACAATGAG. Amino acid sequence: CASSRRLVAGGWDNE. The full CDR3 protein is CASSRRLVAGGWDNEQFF.

On this clone: The read ends 3 residues shy of where the CDR3 ends; the end is completed using the germline J gene. The chain carries TRBV7-2 and TRBJ2-1; 8 nucleotides match TRBD2. V trimming: 4 bases; J trimming: 2 bases; junction bases outside the gene matches: 1. CDR3 length: 14 residues. Germline lookup yields CDR1 SGHTA and CDR2 FQGNSA. CDR3 DNA, as far as it was read: TGTGCCAGCAGCTCGGGACTAGCCTACAATGAG. This sequence encodes CASSSGLAYNE. The whole CDR3 protein reads CASSSGLAYNEQFF. The variable domain in full, with the rest retrieved from reference TRBV7-2 and TRBJ2-1, is GAGVSQSPSNKVTEKGKDVELRCDPISGHTALYWYRQSLGQGLEFLIYFQGNSAPDKSGLPSDRFSAERTGGSVSTLTIQRTQQEDSAVYLCASSSGLAYNEQFFGPGTRLTVL.

To note about this clone: The CDR3 end is not reached by the read, which stops 3 residues before it; the germline J gene fills it in. J is TRBJ2-1 and V is TRBV20-1; no clear D gene. V shed 3 bases and J shed 3 bases, with 18 bases lying between them. The CDR3 contains 16 residues. Germline V gene data show CDR1 as DFQATT and CDR2 as SNEGSKA (reference sequence). The CDR3 sequence is CSARPGLDSLYNEQFF. The sequenced part of the CDR3 DNA is TGCAGTGCTAGGCCCGGCCTTGACTCACTCTACAATGAG.

By frequency, this clone is medium-sized (0.01 to 0.1%). The sequence runs out 3 residues before the end of the CDR3; the remainder is reconstructed from the germline J gene. The chain is built from TRBV7-9 and TRBJ1-4; 8 bases match TRBD1. Unmatched junction bases numbered 1, after V lost 1 base and J lost 3 bases. The CDR3 covers 15 residues. Germline lookup yields CDR1 SEHNR and CDR2 FQNEAQ (reference sequence). The CDR3 sequence is CASSLVTGANEKLFF. The covered CDR3 bases are TGTGCCAGCAGCTTAGTGACAGGGGCTAATGAAAAA.

On this clone: The CDR3 is cut off 3 residues early in the read; its end comes from the germline J gene. The gene calls are TRBV5-1 and TRBJ2-7, with 8 nucleotides matching TRBD1. The CDR3 has 16 residues. Germline V gene sequence: CDR1 SGHRS, CDR2 YFSETQ. V lost 2 bases and J lost 5; bases outside the gene matches: 12. Incomplete CDR3 DNA: TGCGCCAGCAGCTTAGGGTCCTGGACAGGGAGAGACGAG. Protein: CASSLGSWTGRDE. The full CDR3 is CASSLGSWTGRDEQYF.

A note on this clone: The read stops 3 residues short of the end of the CDR3; the missing end is completed from the germline J gene. The rearrangement links TRBV5-1 to TRBJ2-7; 9 positions agree with TRBD2. From germline, CDR1 is SGHRS and CDR2 YFSETQ. V dropped 4 bases and J dropped 1; count of bases not matched to a gene: 6. The CDR3 runs to 15 residues. CDR3 DNA (partial): TGCGCCAGCAGCCGCGGGGGGGGAGGGTCCTACGAG. It encodes CASSRGGGGSYE. The full CDR3 protein reads CASSRGGGGSYEQYF.

Regarding this clone: The read gets to within 3 residues of the CDR3 end, and the germline J gene fills in the rest. This sequence joins TRBV20-1 and TRBJ2-5, with 11 nucleotides matching TRBD1. There are 15 residues in the CDR3. The germline V gene has CDR1 DFQATT and CDR2 SNEGSKA (reference sequence). The J segment lost 4 bases and the V segment lost 4 bases, leaving 8 bases of the junction unmatched. The CDR3 bases that were read are TGCAGTGCTACACACTCCGGGACAGGGGGAGAGACC. Protein: CSATHSGTGGET. The full CDR3 sequence reads CSATHSGTGGETQYF.

Details on this clone: The read ends 3 residues before the CDR3 terminus; that terminus is restored from the germline J gene. The genes are TRBV6-2 or TRBV6-3 and TRBJ1-5; TRBD1 agrees at 7 bases. CDR1 is MNHEY and CDR2 is SVGEGT in the germline V gene. Unmatched junction bases numbered 9, after V lost 6 bases and J lost 7 bases. The CDR3 length is 14 residues. Partial CDR3 DNA: TGTGCCAGCAGGATAGACAGGGCCCGACAGCCC. Translating gives CASRIDRARQP. From start to end, the CDR3 is CASRIDRARQPQHF.

Comments on this clone: The sequenced fragment ends 3 residues before the CDR3 boundary, so the rest is inferred from the germline J gene. V gene TRBV7-2 combines with J gene TRBJ1-1, with D uncertain. Germline loops: CDR1 SGHTA, CDR2 FQGNSA. Between the trimmed V and J ends, which lost 5 bases and 5 bases, there was a span of 15 bases. The CDR3 contains 14 residues. The CDR3 loop reads CASSPLAWRTEAFF. The CDR3 bases that were read are TGTGCCAGCAGCCCACTTGCTTGGCGGACTGAA.

As concerns this clone: The CDR3 extends 3 residues past the end of the read, so its final part is completed from the germline J gene. J is TRBJ1-2 and V is TRBV5-4, with TRBD1 as a possible D gene (6 bases). Germline CDR1 reads SGHNT; CDR2 reads YYREEE (reference sequence). This CDR3 contains 14 residues. Partial CDR3 DNA: TGTGCCAGCAGCAGGACCCTCGGGGGGCGAGAC. Protein sequence: CASSRTLGGRD. The CDR3 as a whole reads CASSRTLGGRDYTF. Combining the CDR3 with reference TRBV5-4 and TRBJ1-2 gives the whole variable domain ETGVTQSPTHLIKTRGQQVTLRCSSQSGHNTVSWYQQALGQGPQFIFQYYREEENGRGNFPPRFSGLQFPNYSSELNVNALELDDSALYLCASSRTLGGRDYTFGSGTRLTVV.

About this clone itself: The read ends 3 residues before the CDR3 terminus; that terminus is restored from the germline J gene. The rearrangement links TRBV20-1 to TRBJ2-7; a possible D gene is TRBD2 (6 bases). The germline V gene encodes CDR1 DFQATT and CDR2 SNEGSKA (reference sequence). V lost 6 bases to trimming and J lost 6 bases, with 27 bases between them. There are 16 residues in the CDR3. The chain's CDR3 is CSARGIGAGSRSEQYF. The CDR3 bases that were read are TGCAGTGCCCGAGGAATCGGTGCGGGAAGCCGTAGCGAG.